The 17 T cell receptor beta chains below all came from one sample that was sequenced in a study of OX40 agonist ivuxolimab in advanced cancers. The method was immunoSEQ multiplex PCR; TCRdb's version includes in-frame clones alone and lacks a portion of them. The table records tens of thousands of clones, less than 85% of them present only once. The source was CD4+ or CD8+ T cells sorted from blood, collected in a trial of the OX40 agonist ivuxolimab. These receptors were obtained from an adult with an advanced solid tumor such as melanoma, head and neck, liver or kidney cancer.

V is TRBV15 and J is TRBJ2-3, with D perhaps TRBD2 (6 bases). Trimming left V 1 base short and J 2 bases short, with 19 bases between. The germline gives CDR1 LNHNV, CDR2 YYDKDF (reference sequence). This CDR3 is built from 18 residues. For the CDR3, the DNA is TGTGCCACCAGCAGAGCGGGAGCGCTGACTGATCTCACAGATACGCAGTATTTT. It is translated as CATSRAGALTDLTDTQYF.

J is TRBJ1-1 and V is TRBV6-5, with a possible D match to TRBD1 (6 bases). Germline V gene sequence: CDR1 MNHEY, CDR2 SVGAGI. Trimming left V 6 bases short and J 3 bases short, with 11 bases between. The CDR3 has 13 amino acids. CDR3 region: CASRYREDTEAFF. The CDR3 region has the DNA TGTGCCAGCAGGTACAGGGAGGACACTGAAGCTTTCTTT.

The chain combines TRBV2 with TRBJ1-2; TRBD1 matches 10 bases. The germline gives CDR1 SNHLY, CDR2 FYNNEI. The CDR3 totals 15 residues. Trimming took 6 bases from V and 2 from J; bases not matched to a gene: 6. The CDR3 here is CASRGGQGPNYGYTF. In nucleotides, the CDR3 is TGTGCCAGCAGAGGGGGACAGGGGCCCAACTATGGCTACACCTTC.

The V and J genes are TRBV5-4 and TRBJ2-1; D possibly corresponds to TRBD1 (6 bases). V was pared by 3 bases and J by 2 bases, with 15 bases between. Germline CDR1 SGHNT, CDR2 YYREEE (reference sequence). CDR3 length: 16 amino acids. CDR3 bases: TGTGCCAGCAGCTCCGGTCTTACAGGGACCTACAATGAGCAGTTCTTC. Its translation is CASSSGLTGTYNEQFF.

A single count supports this clone. This sequence joins TRBV5-1 and TRBJ2-2, with TRBD1 identical over 10 bases. Germline CDR1 is SGHRS and CDR2 is YFSETQ. This CDR3 is 16 amino acids long. The J segment lost 2 bases and the V segment lost 4 bases, leaving 5 bases of the junction unmatched. CDR3 DNA sequence: TGCGCCAGCAGCCCTGGACAGGGGGTAAACACCGGGGAGCTGTTTTTT. This translates into CASSPGQGVNTGELFF.

The chain recombines TRBV27 with TRBJ2-2; TRBD1 matches at 7 bases. This CDR3 has 14 amino acids. V gave up 7 bases and J gave up 1 base; unmatched junction bases: 3. Germline values: CDR1 MNHEY, CDR2 SMNVEV (reference sequence). This CDR3 is CASNRDRNTGELFF. CDR3 nucleotides: TGTGCCAGCAACCGGGACAGGAACACCGGGGAGCTGTTTTTT.

The chain is built from TRBV4-3 and TRBJ1-6, with 8 nucleotides matching TRBD1. In germline, CDR1 is LGHNA, CDR2 YSLEER. V was clipped by 2 bases and J by 9 bases; unmatched bases: 9. The CDR3 spans 16 residues. The CDR3 sequence: CASSQTTQGESSPLHF. For the CDR3, the DNA is TGCGCCAGCAGCCAAACGACACAGGGGGAGAGTTCACCCCTCCACTTT.

This clone appeared a single time. The CDR3 here is CASSQSGSSTDTQYF. The CDR3 bases are TGTGCCAGCAGCCAAAGCGGGTCTAGCACAGATACGCAGTATTTT. This chain links TRBV5-4 with TRBJ2-3; possibly TRBD2 for D (6 bases). The germline CDR1 and CDR2 sequences are SGHNT and YYREEE (reference sequence). Trimming pared 4 bases from V and 0 bases from J, leaving 12 bases between. This CDR3 has 15 residues.

The chain links TRBV14 to TRBJ2-1; 9 positions agree with TRBD2. This CDR3 is 16 amino acids long. Germline CDR1 and CDR2: SGHDN and FVKESK. V gave up 4 bases and J gave up 7 bases; unmatched junction bases: 11. For the CDR3, the DNA is TGTGCCAGCAGCCCGCTCGGCGGGGGGGCCAGAAATGAGCAGTTCTTC. Protein sequence: CASSPLGGGARNEQFF.

V is TRBV18 and J is TRBJ1-2; D not certain. Trimming removed 4 bases from V and 6 bases from J, with 15 bases in between. CDR1 and CDR2 (germline): KGHSH, LQKENI. This CDR3 has 14 amino acids. The CDR3 coding sequence is TGTGCCAGCTCACTCCAGGTGCAGGTGGATGGCTACACCTTC. This codes for CASSLQVQVDGYTF.

In its sample, this clone was seen once. The rearrangement uses TRBV6-5 and TRBJ2-5; 9 positions agree with TRBD1. Trimming at V came to 2 bases and at J to 5 bases, leaving 3 bases not matched to a gene. The CDR3 contains 14 residues. The germline V gene encodes CDR1 MNHEY and CDR2 SVGAGI. The CDR3: CASSYRTGEETQYF. CDR3 coding DNA: TGTGCCAGCAGTTACAGGACAGGGGAGGAGACCCAGTACTTC.

The rearrangement uses TRBV6-5 and TRBJ1-2, with D unresolved. V was cut by 0 bases and J by 5 bases, with 13 bases left in between. This CDR3 comprises 15 residues. CDR1 MNHEY and CDR2 SVGAGI come from the germline V gene. DNA for the CDR3: TGTGCCAGCAGTTACTCTTGGCAGGCGGCTTATGGCTACACCTTC. Translating it yields CASSYSWQAAYGYTF.

V and J are TRBV19 and TRBJ1-1, with D unclear. The CDR3 has 12 residues. CDR1 is LNHDA, CDR2 SQIVND, per germline (reference sequence). V was pared by 5 bases and J by 0 bases, with 4 bases between. Here the CDR3 reads CASSFLNTEAFF. The CDR3 nucleotides are TGTGCCAGTAGTTTCCTGAACACTGAAGCTTTCTTT.

This sequence joins TRBV7-9 and TRBJ2-7; D gene ambiguous. Trimming removed 8 bases at V and 3 bases at J, with 8 bases between. The germline V gene has CDR1 SEHNR and CDR2 FQNEAQ (reference sequence). The CDR3 contains 11 residues. CDR3 bases: TGTGCCAGCGGGTTCAACTACGAGCAGTACTTC. Translation gives CASGFNYEQYF.

The chain has TRBV28 and TRBJ1-5; possibly TRBD1 for D (6 bases). This CDR3 contains 17 residues. V was cut by 7 bases and J by 0 bases, with 19 bases left in between. Germline lookup yields CDR1 MDHEN and CDR2 SYDVKM. CDR3: CASTEGGGIDSNQPQHF. CDR3 coding DNA: TGTGCCAGCACCGAAGGAGGGGGAATCGATAGCAATCAGCCCCAGCATTTT. Using reference TRBV28 and TRBJ1-5 for the parts outside the CDR3, the full variable domain is DVKVTQSSRYLVKRTGEKVFLECVQDMDHENMFWYRQDPGLGLRLIYFSYDVKMKEKGDIPEGYSVSREKKERFSLILESASTNQTSMYLCASTEGGGIDSNQPQHFGDGTRLSIL.

The chain joins TRBV27 to TRBJ1-2; 8 positions match TRBD1. This CDR3 region has 16 residues. Germline CDR1 is MNHEY and CDR2 is SMNVEV (reference sequence). Losses at the gene ends were 3 bases for V and 2 bases for J; bases not matched to a gene: 8. The CDR3 DNA reads as TGTGCCAGCAGTTTGTTCAGGGGGCCGGCCAACTATGGCTACACCTTC. It yields the protein CASSLFRGPANYGYTF.

V gene TRBV7-3 combines with J gene TRBJ2-1; D possibly uses TRBD1 or TRBD2 (5 bases each). Trimming removed 4 bases from V and 0 bases from J, with 13 bases in between. This CDR3 has 16 amino acids. Per germline, CDR1 SGHTA and CDR2 FQGTGA. CDR3 residues: CASSSKLGASYNEQFF. As DNA, the CDR3 is TGTGCCAGCAGCTCAAAACTAGGGGCCTCCTACAATGAGCAGTTCTTC.